This TCR beta chain was sequenced during a study of patients and donors after allogeneic stem cell transplantation. A single record per CDR3 protein comes from TCRdb applying MiXCR to the RT-PCR reads. This table holds 20,000 to 30,000 distinct CDR3 sequences, 35% to 45% found once. The CDR3 has 18 residues. Per germline, CDR1 SGHRS and CDR2 YFSETQ. The J segment lost 3 bases and the V segment lost 0 bases, leaving 8 bases of the junction unmatched. The sequencing sample was made of blood, either unsorted or a sorted T cell fraction (not recorded which). The TCR comes from a human donor who was either an allogeneic HSCT recipient or a stem cell or donor lymphocyte infusion donor (not recorded which). It is not recorded whose cells these are; they may come from a transplant donor. The chain links TRBV5-1 to TRBJ2-2; TRBD1 aligns across 10 bases. The CDR3, as DNA: TGCGCCAGCAGCTTGGTCCCTCCCGGACAGGGGGACACCGGGGAGCTGTTTTTT. Protein sequence: CASSLVPPGQGDTGELFF.